This T cell receptor (beta chain) was recorded in a study of radiotherapy plus CTLA-4 blockade in lung cancer. Generated by immunoSEQ multiplex PCR, the TCRdb table keeps only in-frame clones and is missing some. The table has fewer than 65,000 clones, almost 85% seen once. Study-wide findings and caveats: TCR clones originating in tumors grew in number in blood after radiotherapy plus ipilimumab.

From germline, CDR1 is SNHLY and CDR2 FYNNEI. The CDR3 is made up of 14 amino acids. Trimming pared 4 bases from V and 2 bases from J, leaving 11 bases between. With respect to this clone: Its specificity is unknown.

The material sequenced was peripheral blood, taken from a patient treated with radiotherapy plus ipilimumab. The V gene is TRBV2, the J gene TRBJ2-5, with D unclear. The clonotype originates from a human donor with non-small cell lung cancer whose response to radiotherapy plus ipilimumab could not be evaluated. CDR3 sequence reads: CASSGTWAQETQYF. The CDR3 DNA is TGTGCCAGCAGTGGCACTTGGGCTCAAGAGACCCAGTACTTC.